This TCR beta chain derives from a study of T-cell memory formation after mild COVID-19. About the study: The study found TCR clusters largely donor specific.

TCRdb itself ran the 5' RACE reads through MiXCR, one entry per CDR3 protein. The sample contains 530,000 or so distinct CDR3 sequences, around 15% of which appear only once. The CDR3 covers 15 residues. Germline-derived CDR1 and CDR2 are SGHAT and FQNNGV. The V and J ends lost 5 bases and 3 bases, in that order; junction bases with no gene match: 10. The material sequenced was PBMCs or a T cell subset sorted from them (not recorded which). This clonotype was sampled from an adult woman who had mild COVID-19 (a few samples of this study predate the infection). Cell type and time point are not known. The chain links TRBV11-2 to TRBJ2-7, with 7 bases aligning to TRBD2. The DNA for the CDR3 is TGTGCCAGCAGCCCCCGGGGGAGCGGGGTCTACGAGCAGTACTTC. Translated: CASSPRGSGVYEQYF.